This note documents a single TCR beta chain sequence. These data come from a study of control samples from healthy donors and cancer patients. Sequenced by immunoSEQ multiplex PCR; TCRdb stores in-frame clones only, minus some. The sample shows about 92,000 clones, roughly four fifths of them seen only once. This CDR3 comprises 16 residues. The V end was cut by 1 base, the J end by 1 base, with 12 bases between. Germline V gives CDR1 SGHRS, CDR2 YFSETQ. The chain links TRBV5-1 to TRBJ2-1; D is unresolved. The sample taken for sequencing was blood. The receptor comes from a woman in her sixties or seventies in good health. This CDR3 reads CASSLIVTLSYNEQFF. The CDR3, as DNA: TGCGCCAGCAGCTTGATAGTGACACTGTCCTACAATGAGCAGTTCTTC.